This TCR beta chain emerged from a study of blood T cell repertoires in COVID-19. Whole-study context: PBMCs, B-cell-depleted T cells, or T cells were the source of the cDNA or gDNA that made up the material.

Trimming cost V 4 bases and J 8 bases, with 17 bases left between them. This CDR3 is built from 14 residues. Germline-derived CDR1 and CDR2 are SGDLS and YYNGEE. The protocol was immunoSEQ multiplex PCR, while the TCRdb copy is restricted to in-frame clones and leaves out a portion. The sample has about 76,000 clones; roughly 90% are singletons. V and J are TRBV9 and TRBJ2-3, with D perhaps TRBD2 (6 bases). The sequence was collected from a human donor in a cohort sampled during active COVID-19. The sequenced sample consisted of peripheral blood. CDR3 loop: CASSPRTNQVTQYF. In DNA, the CDR3 is TGTGCCAGCAGCCCCCGGACTAATCAGGTTACGCAGTATTTT.